This is a list of T cell receptor beta chains from one sample in a study of CD8+ T cells in alopecia areata. Measured with immunoSEQ multiplex PCR; TCRdb has only the in-frame clones, and not every one. In the table there are over 150,000 clones, just over 55% of which are singletons. Sequenced: CD8+ T cells sorted from blood. The receptors shown here come from a human donor in good health. The CDR3 runs from the conserved cysteine through the conserved F or W. The D gene is left open where the match is weak. Not all rows give a size; the values are once, few, many and, for expanded clones, a class.

d_gene,v_gene,abundance,j_gene,CDR3aa,CDR3nt
TRBD1,TRBV9,.,TRBJ1-2,CASSQGGDGYTF,TGTGCCAGCAGCCAAGGGGGCGACGGCTACACCTTC
TRBD1,TRBV27,.,TRBJ1-2,CASSLSRGLDGYTF,TGTGCCAGCAGTTTATCCAGGGGGCTCGATGGCTACACCTTC
.,TRBV19,few,TRBJ2-7,CASTPSLRGEQYF,TGTGCCAGTACCCCTTCCCTGAGGGGCGAGCAGTACTTC
TRBD1,TRBV29-1,.,TRBJ2-7,CSGWDRGYEQYF,TGCAGCGGCTGGGACAGGGGCTACGAGCAGTACTTC
.,TRBV11-1,few,TRBJ2-6,CASSLGPGETGANVLTF,TGTGCCAGCAGCTTGGGCCCAGGGGAGACTGGGGCCAACGTCCTGACTTTC
.,TRBV5-1,many,TRBJ2-7,CASSLGSFEQYF,TGCGCCAGCAGCTTGGGCTCTTTCGAGCAGTACTTC
.,TRBV9,once,TRBJ2-3,CASSVGSRSTDTQYF,TGTGCCAGCAGCGTAGGTTCAAGGAGCACAGATACGCAGTATTTT
.,TRBV29-1,.,TRBJ2-7,CSVEEHRDYEQYF,TGCAGCGTTGAAGAGCACAGGGACTACGAGCAGTACTTC
.,TRBV10-1,few,TRBJ2-2,CASSGGFNTGELFF,TGCGCCAGCAGTGGGGGATTCAACACCGGGGAGCTGTTTTTT
TRBD1,TRBV2,.,TRBJ2-7,CASSEPQGTTYEQYF,TGTGCCAGCAGTGAGCCACAGGGGACCACCTACGAGCAGTACTTC
TRBD1,TRBV29-1,once,TRBJ1-1,CSVPWTGPTEAFF,TGCAGCGTCCCCTGGACAGGGCCGACTGAAGCTTTCTTT
.,TRBV29-1,.,TRBJ1-2,CSVVGGSNYGYTF,TGCAGCGTTGTTGGGGGCTCTAACTATGGCTACACCTTC
.,TRBV29-1,.,TRBJ1-2,CSVARDFYGYTF,TGCAGCGTTGCCCGGGACTTCTATGGCTACACCTTC
.,TRBV15,.,TRBJ1-2,CATSRRASMGGYTF,TGTGCCACCAGCCGCCGAGCCTCGATGGGGGGCTACACCTTC
.,TRBV13,.,TRBJ2-7,CASSLGANPYEQYF,TGTGCCAGCAGCTTAGGAGCCAATCCCTACGAGCAGTACTTC
.,TRBV7-9,.,TRBJ1-2,CASSLGGLTGYTF,TGTGCCAGCAGCTTAGGCGGCTTAACTGGCTACACCTTC
TRBD2,TRBV30,.,TRBJ2-1,CAWTSGSSYNEQFF,TGTGCCTGGACGAGCGGGAGCTCCTACAATGAGCAGTTCTTC
TRBD1,TRBV11-2,few,TRBJ2-5,CASSFTGGQETQYF,TGTGCCAGCAGCTTTACAGGGGGTCAAGAGACCCAGTACTTC
.,TRBV25-1,.,TRBJ1-4,CASSEWDEKLFF,TGTGCCAGCAGTGAATGGGATGAAAAACTGTTTTTT
.,TRBV27,once,TRBJ1-1,CASSFRGDIDTEAFF,TGTGCCAGCAGTTTTAGGGGGGACATAGACACTGAAGCTTTCTTT